This T cell receptor (beta chain) originates from a study of cytomegalovirus exposure and HLA in healthy donors. As to this clone: What it binds is unknown. A read error may account for a junction end that differs from germline.

Researchers ran the PCR with 60 Vbeta and 13 Jbeta primers. Generated by immunoSEQ multiplex PCR, the TCRdb table keeps only in-frame clones and is missing some. The sample carries under 200,000 clones, approximately 71% recorded once. Study conclusions and caveats: Reported performance of the classifier showed diagnosis of cytomegalovirus status with high specificity and sensitivity. Likely technical artifact: a cluster of highly shared sequence variants. One variant, a missense change in DCLRE1C, was linked in a later analysis to TCR beta V- and J-gene trimming.

This CDR3 comprises 14 residues. CDR1 is SGHRS and CDR2 is YFSETQ in the germline V gene. This TCR derives from a woman between 18 and 29 years old in good health and CMV-seropositive. The sequencing sample was made of PBMCs. The V and J genes are TRBV5-1 and TRBJ1-2, with TRBD1 as a possible D gene (5 bases). The DNA of the CDR3 is TGTGCCAGCAGCTTCGACAGCTCGAGCTATGGCTACACCTTC. Translated, it gives CASSFDSSSYGYTF.